This T cell receptor beta chain was captured in a study of blood T cell repertoires in COVID-19. Study background: Samples of COVID-19 (acute and convalescent) were obtained from the United States, Italy and Spain.

For recovered donors of Cohort 3, there were two negative PCRs, clearance, or symptom resolution. Per the original methods: Cell counts per sample came from amplifying reference gene primers. Repertoires were generated with immunoSEQ multiplex PCR, while TCRdb's copy carries only in-frame clones and drops some. The D gene and trimming were derived from the DNA, and the V and J assignments and clone size from that table. The top ten clones hold over 0.95% of a sample with 200,000 to 250,000 clones, approximately 90% of them seen once. Germline CDR1 reads SGDLS; CDR2 reads YYNGEE. V shed 0 bases and J shed 1 base, with 5 bases lying between them. This CDR3 comprises 14 residues.

Sequencing was carried out using PBMCs or T cells enriched from blood (not recorded which). This receptor was taken from a man younger than 45 who had recovered from COVID-19. The V and J genes are TRBV9 and TRBJ2-1, with D uncertain. CDR3 residues: CASSVVTSYNEQFF. The DNA of the CDR3 is TGTGCCAGCAGCGTAGTAACTTCCTACAATGAGCAGTTCTTC. Variable domain in full (rest from reference TRBV9 and TRBJ2-1): DSGVTQTPKHLITATGQRVTLRCSPRSGDLSVYWYQQSLDQGLQFLIQYYNGEERAKGNILERFSAQQFPDLHSELNLSSLELGDSALYFCASSVVTSYNEQFFGPGTRLTVL.